A selection of T cell receptor beta chains follows, all from one sample in a study of T cell repertoires in cytomegalovirus infection. MiXCR was run by TCRdb on the reads, yielding one entry per CDR3 protein. The data hold around 360,000 distinct CDR3 sequences, with about 35% observed a single time. No antigens are known for them. Specimen: cultured PBMCs, collected from culture after CMV antigen stimulation. These receptors came from a human donor in good health (CMV status not recorded). Some clones in this sample may be carry-over from other donors' samples. Each CDR3 is given with its conserved first and last residue. Fields, in order: J gene, clone size, D gene, V gene, CDR3 protein, CDR3 DNA. A D gene is named only where the DNA matches it firmly. Expanded clones are given a class, and other clones once, few, many or no size at all.

>TRBJ1-5|-|-|TRBV6-4
CASSHGVNQPQHF
TGTGCCAGCAGCCACGGGGTAAATCAGCCCCAGCATTTT
>TRBJ2-1|many|TRBD2|TRBV3-1
CASSQEWGTSGYNEQFF
TGTGCCAGCAGCCAAGAGTGGGGGACTAGCGGATACAATGAGCAGTTCTTC
>TRBJ2-1|-|-|TRBV6-5
CASSTVLGEQFF
TGTGCCAGCAGTACCGTACTGGGTGAGCAGTTCTTC
>TRBJ2-3|many|-|TRBV11-3
CASESLTTDTQYF
TGTGCCAGCGAATCCCTCACCACAGATACGCAGTATTTT
>TRBJ2-1|few|-|TRBV6-1
CASMGGQVDEQFF
TGTGCCAGCATGGGAGGTCAGGTCGATGAGCAGTTCTTC
>TRBJ2-7|-|-|TRBV7-4
CASSSRDGLGYEQYF
TGTGCCAGCAGCTCCCGCGACGGGTTAGGCTACGAGCAGTACTTC
>TRBJ2-3|-|-|TRBV6-8
CASSHLGGQLTDTQYF
TGTGCCAGTTCCCACCTAGGTGGACAGTTGACAGATACGCAGTATTTT
>TRBJ2-1|-|TRBD2|TRBV7-9
CASSTKAGAYNEQFF
TGTGCCAGCAGCACCAAAGCGGGAGCCTACAATGAGCAGTTCTTC
>TRBJ2-5|-|TRBD1|TRBV4-3
CASSQGWDRGETQYF
TGCGCCAGCAGCCAAGGATGGGACAGGGGAGAGACCCAGTACTTC
>TRBJ2-7|-|TRBD2|TRBV7-3
CASSSVWGGEQYF
TGTGCCAGCAGCTCGGTATGGGGGGGCGAGCAGTACTTC
>TRBJ2-2|few|-|TRBV11-2
CASSSGTTTGELFF
TGTGCCAGCAGCTCCGGGACAACCACCGGGGAGCTGTTTTTT
>TRBJ2-5|-|-|TRBV7-2
CASSRSVETQYF
TGTGCCAGCAGTCGGTCCGTGGAGACCCAGTACTTC
>TRBJ1-1|few|-|TRBV27
CASSPQDGSTLNTEAFF
TGTGCCAGCAGTCCTCAAGACGGGTCCACCCTGAACACTGAAGCTTTCTTT
>TRBJ2-1|few|TRBD1|TRBV24-1
CATTDGTGVYNEQFF
TGTGCCACCACCGACGGGACAGGCGTTTACAATGAGCAGTTCTTC
>TRBJ1-6|-|-|TRBV7-8
CASRPSGPDSPLHF
TGTGCCAGCCGGCCTAGTGGGCCGGATTCACCCCTCCACTTT
>TRBJ2-1|few|TRBD2|TRBV11-1
CASSQGTSGINEQFF
TGTGCCAGCAGCCAAGGGACTAGCGGGATAAATGAGCAGTTCTTC
>TRBJ1-1|few|TRBD1|TRBV4-1
CASSDTGGTEAFF
TGCGCCAGCAGCGATACAGGGGGCACTGAAGCTTTCTTT
>TRBJ2-1|-|TRBD2|TRBV19
CASSISGRDNEQFF
TGTGCCAGTAGTATCAGCGGGAGGGACAATGAGCAGTTCTTC
>TRBJ2-3|few|-|TRBV20-1
CSARLPGPSTDTQYF
TGCAGTGCTAGACTCCCCGGCCCTAGCACAGATACGCAGTATTTT
>TRBJ2-1|-|TRBD2|TRBV20-1
CSARYSGGNEQFF
TGCAGTGCTAGGTATTCCGGGGGGAATGAGCAGTTCTTC
>TRBJ2-1|few|TRBD2|TRBV6-2/TRBV6-3
CASTPGTSEYNEQFF
TGTGCCAGCACTCCCGGGACTAGCGAGTACAATGAGCAGTTCTTC
>TRBJ2-2|-|-|TRBV7-2
CASSLMLDSQYNTGELFF
TGTGCCAGCAGCTTAATGCTGGACAGCCAATACAACACCGGGGAGCTGTTTTTT
>TRBJ2-5|-|-|TRBV20-1
CSASEAVTYQETQYF
TGCAGTGCTAGCGAAGCGGTCACGTACCAAGAGACCCAGTACTTC
>TRBJ2-6|-|TRBD1|TRBV27
CASRFLGQPSGANVLTF
TGTGCCAGCAGATTTCTGGGACAGCCCTCTGGGGCCAACGTCCTGACTTTC
>TRBJ2-3|-|-|TRBV12-3/TRBV12-4
CASRLSDSTDTQYF
TGTGCCAGCAGATTATCGGACAGCACAGATACGCAGTATTTT
>TRBJ2-1|-|TRBD2|TRBV6-6
CASNQLAGGYNEQFF
TGTGCCAGCAATCAACTAGCGGGAGGGTACAATGAGCAGTTCTTC
>TRBJ1-1|-|TRBD1|TRBV20-1
CSAKGWTGETEAFF
TGCAGTGCTAAGGGGTGGACAGGGGAGACTGAAGCTTTCTTT
>TRBJ2-5|many|-|TRBV28
CASRMDWQETQYF
TGTGCCAGCAGAATGGACTGGCAAGAGACCCAGTACTTC
>TRBJ2-5|-|-|TRBV24-1
CATSDRETQYF
TGTGCCACCAGTGATCGAGAGACCCAGTACTTC
>TRBJ2-1|few|TRBD2|TRBV12-3/TRBV12-4
CASSLAGLGFSEQFF
TGTGCCAGCAGTTTAGCGGGACTAGGTTTTAGTGAGCAGTTCTTC
>TRBJ2-1|-|TRBD2|TRBV10-3
CAISESTLGTSRRLVNEQFF
TGTGCCATCAGTGAGTCGACTCTTGGGACTAGCCGACGCCTAGTGAATGAGCAGTTCTTC
>TRBJ2-2|-|TRBD2|TRBV20-1
CSAEDPPSGWSGELFF
TGCAGTGCAGAAGACCCTCCTAGCGGTTGGTCCGGGGAGCTGTTTTTT
>TRBJ2-1|-|-|TRBV20-1
CSATGAGALYNEQFF
TGCAGTGCTACCGGTGCTGGAGCCCTTTACAATGAGCAGTTCTTC
>TRBJ2-1|-|TRBD2|TRBV5-8
CASSWGLAAYNEQFF
TGTGCCAGCAGTTGGGGACTAGCAGCCTACAATGAGCAGTTCTTC
>TRBJ2-3|-|TRBD2|TRBV6-6
CASSYSPSGYVTDTQYF
TGTGCCAGCAGTTACTCGCCTAGCGGCTACGTCACAGATACGCAGTATTTT
>TRBJ2-1|-|-|TRBV7-2
CASSHGGTYNEQFF
TGTGCCAGCAGCCACGGCGGAACTTACAATGAGCAGTTCTTC
>TRBJ2-1|few|TRBD2|TRBV12-3/TRBV12-4
CASSETSGPSYNEQFF
TGTGCCAGCAGTGAGACTAGCGGGCCATCCTACAATGAGCAGTTCTTC
>TRBJ2-1|-|-|TRBV28
CASRYTSRSYNEQFF
TGTGCCAGCAGATACACTAGTAGGTCCTACAATGAGCAGTTCTTC
>TRBJ2-7|-|TRBD2|TRBV6-6
CASSSVAGERGAYEQYF
TGTGCCAGCAGTTCGGTAGCGGGAGAACGAGGAGCCTACGAGCAGTACTTC
>TRBJ1-5|-|-|TRBV7-2
CASSLVGQNNQPQHF
TGTGCCAGCAGCTTAGTTGGCCAGAATAATCAGCCCCAGCATTTT
>TRBJ2-1|-|-|TRBV28
CASSLFSAGNHNEQFF
TGTGCCAGCAGTTTATTCAGTGCGGGAAACCACAATGAGCAGTTCTTC
>TRBJ2-5|-|TRBD1|TRBV7-9
CASSWDREETQYF
TGTGCCAGCAGCTGGGACAGGGAAGAGACCCAGTACTTC
>TRBJ1-5|many|-|TRBV28
CATGYSNQPQHF
TGTGCCACGGGTTATAGCAATCAGCCCCAGCATTTT
>TRBJ2-1|-|TRBD2|TRBV4-1
CASSQSTLTSGFYNEQLF
TGTGCCAGCAGCCAATCCACCCTGACTAGCGGCTTTTACAATGAGCAGTTGTTC
>TRBJ2-2|-|-|TRBV12-3/TRBV12-4
CASSLLASLAGELFF
TGTGCCAGCAGTTTATTGGCTAGCTTGGCCGGGGAGCTGTTTTTT
>TRBJ2-1|-|-|TRBV29-1
CSVLADSYNEQFF
TGCAGCGTTCTTGCGGACAGTTACAATGAGCAGTTCTTC
>TRBJ2-3|-|TRBD2|TRBV7-6
CASSLGTSGTGTQYF
TGTGCCAGCAGCTTGGGGACTAGCGGGACTGGTACGCAGTATTTT
>TRBJ2-7|once|TRBD2|TRBV7-8
CASSLVALAGDEQYF
TGTGCCAGCAGCTTAGTTGCGCTAGCGGGAGACGAGCAGTACTTC
>TRBJ2-3|-|-|TRBV15
CATSRRLADTQYF
TGTGCCACCAGCAGGAGATTGGCAGATACGCAGTATTTT
>TRBJ2-3|few|TRBD2|TRBV7-2
CASSFRHRPLSGASTDTQYF
TGTGCCAGCAGCTTCCGCCACAGACCTCTTAGCGGGGCGAGCACAGATACGCAGTATTTT
>TRBJ2-7|few|-|TRBV18
CASSEARRNYEQYF
TGTGCCAGCTCCGAGGCCAGGAGAAACTACGAGCAGTACTTC
>TRBJ2-1|-|-|TRBV23-1
CASSQSTSLVDEQFF
TGCGCCAGCAGTCAATCAACTAGCCTAGTGGATGAGCAGTTCTTC